These T cell receptor beta chains were read from a single sample in a study of T cells in Graves' hyperthyroidism and ophthalmopathy. TCRdb redid the calling of the multiplex PCR reads with MiXCR, one entry per CDR3 protein. Here the sample spans about 560,000 distinct CDR3 sequences, 15% to 20% being singletons. Sample: blood. The receptors here all came from a woman in her late teens or twenties with Graves' hyperthyroidism. The CDR3 runs from the conserved cysteine through the conserved F or W. D genes are given only for firm matches. The size field is filled for only some rows; it gives once, few, many or a size class.

d_call | j_call | clone_size | v_call | cdr3_aa | cdr3_nt
NA | TRBJ1-5 | many | TRBV2 | CASSETGLGQPQHF | TGTGCCAGCAGCGAAACAGGGTTGGGTCAGCCCCAGCATTTT
NA | TRBJ1-5 | NA | TRBV6-1 | CASKSGGQPQHF | TGTGCCAGCAAATCCGGGGGCCAGCCCCAGCATTTT
NA | TRBJ2-7 | few | TRBV19 | CASSIRGGIYEQYF | TGTGCCAGTAGTATTCGGGGAGGAATCTACGAGCAGTACTTC
NA | TRBJ2-7 | few | TRBV19 | CASSITAGRPSEQYF | TGTGCCAGTAGTATAACCGCGGGCCGCCCCTCCGAGCAGTACTTC
NA | TRBJ1-2 | many | TRBV12-3/TRBV12-4 | CASSLGQGFGYTF | TGTGCCAGCAGTTTGGGGCAGGGGTTTGGCTACACCTTC
TRBD1 | TRBJ2-1 | many | TRBV3-1 | CASSEVPGQGAGEQFF | TGTGCCAGCAGCGAAGTTCCGGGACAGGGGGCTGGGGAGCAGTTCTTC
NA | TRBJ2-4 | many | TRBV28 | CASSFGVAKNIQYF | TGTGCCAGCAGTTTCGGCGTAGCCAAAAACATTCAGTACTTC
NA | TRBJ1-2 | few | TRBV24-1 | CATSEGVGYTF | TGTGCCACCAGTGAGGGGGTTGGCTACACCTTC
TRBD1 | TRBJ1-2 | many | TRBV20-1 | CSARFRDRGNYGYTF | TGCAGTGCTAGATTCCGGGACAGGGGAAACTATGGCTACACCTTC
NA | TRBJ2-2 | many | TRBV11-2 | CASSFRDSWLVGELFF | TGTGCCAGCAGTTTCCGGGACTCGTGGTTGGTCGGGGAGCTGTTTTTT
NA | TRBJ2-7 | many | TRBV15 | CATSRDAARSYEQYF | TGTGCCACCAGCAGAGATGCGGCCCGCTCCTACGAGCAGTACTTC
NA | TRBJ2-1 | many | TRBV30 | CAWSQLSYEQFF | TGTGCCTGGAGTCAACTCAGTTATGAGCAGTTCTTC
NA | TRBJ2-3 | many | TRBV6-1 | CASKGLTSTDTQYF | TGTGCCAGCAAAGGACTAACTAGCACAGATACGCAGTATTTT
TRBD2 | TRBJ2-7 | many | TRBV20-1 | CSARPPTSGDSYEQYF | TGCAGTGCTAGACCACCAACTAGCGGGGACTCCTACGAGCAGTACTTC
TRBD2 | TRBJ2-5 | many | TRBV12-3/TRBV12-4 | CASRKTSGRASETQYF | TGTGCCAGCAGGAAAACTAGCGGGAGGGCCTCCGAGACCCAGTACTTC
NA | TRBJ2-1 | many | TRBV28 | CASIKPGLRNEQFF | TGTGCCAGCATTAAACCAGGGTTACGCAATGAGCAGTTCTTC